This T cell receptor beta chain was recovered during a study of T-cell memory formation after mild COVID-19. Study-level results: Among clones contracting day 15 to 85, CD4/CD8 was balanced, whereas later expanders leaned CD4+. Shrinking CD4+ clones were chiefly CM and EM; CD8+ ones were chiefly EMRA.

The authors produced TCR alpha and TCR beta cDNA libraries with sample barcodes and UMIs by 5'RACE using constant-segment primers. One entry per CDR3 protein, called by TCRdb with MiXCR from the 5' RACE reads. The top ten clones hold roughly an eighth of a sample with a few hundred thousand distinct CDR3 sequences, 20% to 25% of them seen once. The germline V gene has CDR1 KGHDR and CDR2 SFDVKD. Trimming took 4 bases from V and 2 from J, leaving 16 bases between them. The CDR3 has 16 amino acids. Comments on this clonotype: Antigen unknown.

Sequenced input: PBMCs or a T cell subset sorted from them (not recorded which). This chain links TRBV24-1 with TRBJ2-5; either TRBD1 or TRBD2 may fit D (5 bases each). This TCR was recovered from an adult woman who had mild COVID-19 (a few samples of this study predate the infection). Cell type and time point are not known. The CDR3, as DNA: TGTGCCACCAGTGACCAAACCCGGGACGGGCAAGAGACCCAGTACTTC. The encoded protein is CATSDQTRDGQETQYF.